The entry that follows covers one T cell receptor beta chain sequence. V shed 5 bases and J shed 6 bases, with 8 bases lying between them. CDR1 is MNHEY, CDR2 SMNVEV, per germline (reference sequence). CDR3 size: 12 residues. This specimen belongs to a study of shared clonotypes between healthy human individuals. Only in-frame clones appear in the TCRdb table, and some are missing; sequencing was by immunoSEQ multiplex PCR. Altogether about half a million clones are present, 65% to 80% being singletons, with the ten largest covering roughly 12%. This clonotype originated in a woman between 40 and 55 years old in good health. Some clones in this sample may be carry-over from other donors' samples. V is TRBV27 and J is TRBJ2-1, with a tentative D call TRBD1 (6 bases). What was sequenced was PBMCs. The CDR3 reads CASSNRVNEQFF. The CDR3 DNA reads TGTGCCAGCAGTAACAGGGTCAATGAGCAGTTCTTC.